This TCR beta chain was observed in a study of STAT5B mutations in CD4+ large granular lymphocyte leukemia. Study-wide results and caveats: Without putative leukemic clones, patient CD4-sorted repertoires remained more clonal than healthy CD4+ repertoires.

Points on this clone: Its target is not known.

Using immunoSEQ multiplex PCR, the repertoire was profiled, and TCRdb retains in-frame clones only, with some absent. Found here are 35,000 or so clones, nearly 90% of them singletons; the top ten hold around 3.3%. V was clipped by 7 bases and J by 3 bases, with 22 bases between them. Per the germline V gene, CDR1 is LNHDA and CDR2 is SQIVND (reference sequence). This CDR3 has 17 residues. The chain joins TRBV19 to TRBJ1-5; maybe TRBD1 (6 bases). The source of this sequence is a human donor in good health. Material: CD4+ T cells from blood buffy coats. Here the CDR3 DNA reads TGTGCCAGTAAAAGGAGGGTAAGGGGGGCAATCAATCAGCCCCAGCATTTT. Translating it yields CASKRRVRGAINQPQHF.